The 24 T cell receptor beta chains given below trace back to one sample, sequenced in a study of T cells after yellow fever vaccination. Each CDR3 protein gets one entry after TCRdb re-called the 5' RACE reads with MiXCR. In the table there are some 500,000 distinct CDR3 sequences, 13% of which are singletons. The starting material was PBMCs, obtained on the day of the yellow fever booster vaccination. These receptors came from a man aged 30-40 years who received the YFV17D yellow fever vaccine.

The rearrangement joins TRBV7-2 to TRBJ2-1; the match to TRBD1 covers 10 bases. J gave up 7 bases and V 6 bases, and 6 bases lay outside the gene matches. Germline V gives CDR1 SGHTA, CDR2 FQGNSA. The CDR3 consists of 14 residues. As DNA, the CDR3 is TGTGCCAGCAGTGGGGGACAGGGGCGGAATGAGCAGTTCTTC. Amino acids: CASSGGQGRNEQFF.

V usage is TRBV5-6 and J usage is TRBJ2-2; no reliable D call. Germline CDR1 is SGHDT and CDR2 is YYEEEE. The CDR3 has 11 amino acids. The V and J ends lost 6 bases and 6 bases respectively, with 6 bases between them. Written as DNA, the CDR3 is TGTGCCAGCAAATCTTCCGGGGAGCTGTTTTTT. It codes for CASKSSGELFF.

The chain combines TRBV6-2 or TRBV6-3 with TRBJ2-2; D remains unclear. The V end lost 2 bases, the J end lost 8 bases, and 9 bases lay between the germline ends. The length of the CDR3 is 13 residues. Germline CDR1 MNHEY, CDR2 SVGEGT. CDR3 bases: TGTGCCAGCAGTTACCCTAGACGGGGGGAGCTGTTTTTT. Its protein is CASSYPRRGELFF.

This clonotype was counted a few times. The chain employs TRBV20-1 and TRBJ2-1, with D tentatively TRBD2 (7 bases). The CDR3 has 12 amino acids. CDR1 and CDR2 from the germline V gene are DFQATT and SNEGSKA (reference sequence). V lost 3 bases to trimming and J lost 9 bases, with 12 bases between them. CDR3 sequence reads: CSARNAGAEQFF. CDR3 bases: TGCAGTGCTAGGAACGCGGGGGCTGAGCAGTTCTTC.

This clonotype was seen a handful of times. This chain links TRBV24-1 with TRBJ2-5, with D possibly being TRBD2 (5 bases). The CDR3 has 13 residues. V lost 4 bases to trimming and J lost 8 bases, with 13 bases between them. CDR1 and CDR2 from the germline V gene are KGHDR and SFDVKD. The CDR3 protein is CATSDRRGSTQYF. In nucleotides, the CDR3 is TGTGCCACCAGTGACCGCCGGGGAAGTACCCAGTACTTC.

To note about this clonotype: Since a much larger clone is just one base distant, this may be a read error. The CDR3 ends on some other residue instead of the conserved phenylalanine or tryptophan, so this is likely a read error. J is TRBJ2-5 and V is TRBV7-2; 8 bases are shared with TRBD2. CDR3 length: 16 amino acids. J was trimmed by 5 bases and V by 2 bases; bases with no gene match: 10. From germline, CDR1 is SGHTA and CDR2 FQGNSA. Here the CDR3 reads CASSLSGGRRGETQYS. CDR3 sequence (DNA): TGTGCCAGCAGCTTATCCGGCGGGAGGAGGGGGGAGACCCAGTACTCC.

This clonotype was found a few times. The chain couples TRBV11-2 to TRBJ2-5, with TRBD2 matching over 10 bases. CDR1 is SGHAT and CDR2 is FQNNGV in the germline V gene. After removal of 0 bases from V and 5 bases from J, the junction contained 9 bases not matched to a gene. The CDR3 extends over 17 amino acids. CDR3 loop: CASSLDLASGRRETQYF. The CDR3 DNA is TGTGCCAGCAGCTTAGATTTGGCTAGCGGGAGACGCGAGACCCAGTACTTC.

CDR3 in amino acids: CASVDSILSYNEQFF. As DNA, the CDR3 is TGTGCCAGCGTGGACAGTATCCTATCCTACAATGAGCAGTTCTTC. The V call is TRBV7-9, the J call TRBJ2-1, with D possibly being TRBD1 (6 bases). Germline lookup yields CDR1 SEHNR and CDR2 FQNEAQ (reference sequence). There are 15 residues in the CDR3. With 8 bases removed from V and 1 base from J, the gap between germline ends came to 15 bases.

There are a few counts of this clonotype. This chain connects TRBV27 to TRBJ2-7; D is unresolved. The CDR3 is made up of 15 amino acids. Trimming stripped 0 bases from V and 0 bases from J, with 9 bases between. The germline gives CDR1 MNHEY, CDR2 SMNVEV (reference sequence). CDR3 amino acids: CASSLSGHSSYEQYF. The DNA of the CDR3 is TGTGCCAGCAGTTTATCAGGGCATAGCTCCTACGAGCAGTACTTC.

The chain couples TRBV10-3 to TRBJ2-7; D remains ambiguous. This CDR3 has 14 residues. Trimming took 0 bases from V and 2 from J, leaving 8 bases between them. The germline CDR1 and CDR2 sequences are ENHRY and SYGVKD. The CDR3 is CAISESSGPYEQYF. For the CDR3, the DNA is TGTGCCATCAGTGAGTCGTCCGGTCCCTACGAGCAGTACTTC.

The rearrangement uses TRBV6-4 and TRBJ1-1; D is unresolved. V gave up 6 bases and J gave up 10 bases, with 15 bases separating them. The CDR3 loop spans 12 amino acids. The germline CDR1 and CDR2 sequences are MRHNA and SNTAGT. The CDR3 sequence is CASSGIPCRAFF. CDR3 sequence (DNA): TGTGCCAGCAGCGGAATACCCTGTCGAGCTTTCTTT.

The genes are TRBV20-1 and TRBJ2-3; 14 bases map to TRBD2. This CDR3 is built from 18 residues. CDR1 is DFQATT, CDR2 SNEGSKA, per germline (reference sequence). The J segment lost 2 bases and the V segment lost 3 bases, leaving 10 bases of the junction unmatched. The CDR3 region has the DNA TGCAGTGCTAGCCGTCCCGGGACTAGCGGGAGTCCCACAGATACGCAGTATTTT. Translation gives CSASRPGTSGSPTDTQYF.

In its sample, this clonotype was seen a few times. The V gene is TRBV25-1, the J gene TRBJ2-7; a weak D match, TRBD2 (5 bases). The CDR3 totals 14 residues. Germline assignment: CDR1 MGHDK and CDR2 SYGVNS. Trimming pared 8 bases from V and 0 bases from J, leaving 14 bases between. The CDR3 bases are TGTGCCAGCTCCGCGGGTTATAGCTCCTACGAGCAGTACTTC. Translated: CASSAGYSSYEQYF.

The chain recombines TRBV10-3 with TRBJ2-7; 8 nucleotides match TRBD1. The CDR3 length is 17 residues. The V gene end was trimmed by 2 bases and the J gene end by 5 bases; junction bases not matched to a gene: 14. CDR1 is ENHRY, CDR2 SYGVKD, per germline. CDR3 sequence (DNA): TGTGCCATCAGTGAGAGGGGACAGGCACTGTCCGGGGACGAGCAGTACTTC. Translated, it gives CAISERGQALSGDEQYF.

The V and J genes are TRBV6-5 and TRBJ2-7; 9 nucleotides match TRBD2. V lost 4 bases and J lost 2; bases outside the gene matches: 9. Germline values: CDR1 MNHEY, CDR2 SVGAGI. The CDR3 length is 16 residues. The CDR3: CASSWGAGGSPYEQYF. As DNA, the CDR3 is TGTGCCAGCAGTTGGGGAGCGGGAGGATCCCCCTACGAGCAGTACTTC.

This clonotype occurred a few times. This chain joins TRBV9 and TRBJ2-1; 10 positions match TRBD2. V was clipped by 9 bases and J by 5 bases; unmatched bases: 5. The CDR3 is 13 amino acids. CDR1 SGDLS and CDR2 YYNGEE come from the germline V gene. In DNA, the CDR3 is TGTGCCAATAGGCTAGCGGGAGACAATGAGCAGTTCTTC. Encoded protein: CANRLAGDNEQFF.

This chain connects TRBV24-1 to TRBJ2-3, with 12 bases matching TRBD2. Trimming at V came to 3 bases and at J to 4 bases, leaving 10 bases not matched to a gene. Germline V gene lookup returns CDR1 KGHDR and CDR2 SFDVKD. CDR3 size: 18 residues. CDR3 loop: CATSDRFGTSGYSDTQYF. The CDR3 nucleotides read TGTGCCACCAGTGATCGCTTCGGGACTAGCGGGTATTCAGATACGCAGTATTTT.

The rearrangement links TRBV15 to TRBJ2-5; D is uncertain. Germline CDR1 is LNHNV and CDR2 is YYDKDF (reference sequence). CDR3 length equals 11 residues. V was cut by 3 bases and J by 2 bases, with 1 base left in between. CDR3 sequence (DNA): TGTGCCACCAGCAGTCAAGAGACCCAGTACTTC. Translation gives CATSSQETQYF.

This clonotype appeared many times. The CDR3: CASSDQGYEQYF. CDR3 bases: TGTGCCAGCAGTGATCAGGGCTACGAGCAGTACTTC. The V call is TRBV2, the J call TRBJ2-7; possible D gene TRBD1, 5 bases. Deletions cut 3 bases from V and 3 bases from J, with 6 bases between. Germline-derived CDR1 and CDR2 are SNHLY and FYNNEI. CDR3 length equals 12 residues.

This clonotype was found a few times. This chain uses TRBV7-9 with TRBJ2-5, with TRBD1 as a possible D gene (6 bases). V was clipped by 3 bases and J by 8 bases, with 13 bases between them. Germline-derived CDR1 and CDR2 are SEHNR and FQNEAQ (reference sequence). CDR3 length: 13 residues. The CDR3 coding sequence is TGTGCCAGCAGCTTGTTACAGGGCTTAACCCAGTACTTC. This translates into CASSLLQGLTQYF.

This chain connects TRBV30 to TRBJ2-2; 14 bases map to TRBD2. From germline, CDR1 is GTSNPN and CDR2 SVGIG (reference sequence). The CDR3 runs to 14 residues. CDR3 in amino acids: CAGGTSGSTGELFF. The CDR3 bases are TGTGCTGGTGGGACTAGCGGGAGTACCGGGGAGCTGTTTTTT.

The chain links TRBV9 to TRBJ2-1, with TRBD2 as a possible D gene (5 bases). The CDR3 spans 15 residues. Trimming left V 0 bases short and J 2 bases short, with 9 bases between. The germline gives CDR1 SGDLS, CDR2 YYNGEE. The CDR3 protein is CASSVGEGAYNEQFF. The CDR3 DNA is TGTGCCAGCAGCGTAGGAGAGGGTGCCTACAATGAGCAGTTCTTC.

This clonotype occurred a few times. The chain recombines TRBV12-3 or TRBV12-4 with TRBJ2-2; 8 bases agree with TRBD1. CDR3 length: 14 residues. Trimming at V came to 6 bases and at J to 3 bases, leaving 3 bases not matched to a gene. The CDR3 is CASRADRDTGELFF. CDR3 bases: TGTGCCAGCAGGGCGGACAGGGACACCGGGGAGCTGTTTTTT.

This clonotype was found a few times. This chain links TRBV5-4 with TRBJ2-5; D not resolved. The CDR3 contains 15 residues. The V end lost 2 bases, the J end lost 5 bases, and 16 bases lay between the germline ends. The germline CDR1 and CDR2 sequences are SGHNT and YYREEE (reference sequence). The CDR3 bases are TGTGCCAGCAGCTTCCGATCCGATGGCCGGGAGACCCAGTACTTC. It codes for CASSFRSDGRETQYF.